The rows below give T cell receptor beta chains drawn from one sample of a study of cytomegalovirus exposure and HLA in healthy donors. Sequencing used immunoSEQ multiplex PCR; TCRdb keeps in-frame clones, though not all of them. Of 120,000 or so clones in the sample, roughly 90% were seen once. Sequencing input: PBMCs. All receptors come from a woman aged 18-35 years in good health and CMV-seronegative. Each CDR3 is given with its conserved first and last residue. The D gene is left open where the match is weak. Clone size is given for some rows only: seen once, a few or many times, or a class if the clone is expanded.

J gene,V gene,D gene,clone size,CDR3 DNA,CDR3 protein
TRBJ2-7,TRBV28,TRBD1,.,TGTGCCAGCCGATATAGGGACAGGGGCCACGAGCAGTACTTC,CASRYRDRGHEQYF
TRBJ2-5,TRBV28,TRBD2,.,TGTGCCAGCAATTTACTAGCGGGCCAGACCCAGTACTTC,CASNLLAGQTQYF
TRBJ2-7,TRBV19,.,.,TGTGCCAGTAGTATAGGGAGATTTTACGAGCAGTACTTC,CASSIGRFYEQYF
TRBJ2-7,TRBV11-2,TRBD1,.,TGTGCCAGCAGCTTAGGGGTAGTACAGGGGGCGAACGAGCAGTACTTC,CASSLGVVQGANEQYF
TRBJ2-1,TRBV4-2,TRBD2,.,TGTGCCAGCAGCAAATATAGCGGGGGACGCTCCTACAATGAGCAGTTCTTC,CASSKYSGGRSYNEQFF
TRBJ2-5,TRBV18,.,.,TGTGCCAGCTCGTCCAATCAGGGGATCCAAGAGACCCAGTACTTC,CASSSNQGIQETQYF
TRBJ1-1,TRBV28,.,.,TGTGCCAGCAGTCTAACCGCTAGAGGGCTGAACACTGAAGCTTTCTTT,CASSLTARGLNTEAFF
TRBJ2-7,TRBV6-1,TRBD1,.,TGTGCCAGCAGTGAAGCCTGGACAGGGAGCTACGAGCAGTACTTC,CASSEAWTGSYEQYF
TRBJ2-7,TRBV5-5,.,.,TGTGCCAGCAGCCCGACGGTTAGAGCACGGGGTCAGTACTTC,CASSPTVRARGQYF
TRBJ1-3,TRBV9,.,.,TGTGCCAGCAGCGGAGGCCCCGGGACAAGTACGGACACCATATATTTT,CASSGGPGTSTDTIYF
TRBJ2-7,TRBV11-2,TRBD1,.,TGTGCCAGCAGCCGGACAGGGAAGGCCTACGAGCAGTACTTC,CASSRTGKAYEQYF
TRBJ2-3,TRBV6-6,TRBD2,.,TGTGCCAGCGCCCGACGGGGGGGGGATACGCAGTATTTT,CASARRGGDTQYF
TRBJ2-5,TRBV11-3,TRBD1,.,TGTGCCAGCAGCTTAAGGACAGGGGGCCAAGAGACCCAGTACTTC,CASSLRTGGQETQYF
TRBJ1-1,TRBV6-1,TRBD1,.,TGTGCCAGCAGTGATATTCGTCTCTCGGATTTGGGACAGGAAGCTTTCTTT,CASSDIRLSDLGQEAFF
TRBJ2-1,TRBV30,TRBD2,.,TGTGCCTGGAACCCGGGACTAGCGGGAGGGAGTGAGCAGTTCTTC,CAWNPGLAGGSEQFF
TRBJ2-3,TRBV4-1,TRBD1,.,TGCGCCAGCAGCCTACCCGGGACAGGGAGCACAGATACGCAGTATTTT,CASSLPGTGSTDTQYF
TRBJ2-3,TRBV7-9,TRBD2,.,TGTGCCAGCAGCGATACAGGCACTAGCGACACAGATACGCAGTATTTT,CASSDTGTSDTDTQYF
TRBJ2-7,TRBV2,.,.,TGTGCCAGCAGTGAAGCTTTGTCAGACAACTACGAGCAGTACTTC,CASSEALSDNYEQYF
TRBJ2-3,TRBV6-1,.,.,TGTGCCAGCACAGGAACCACAGATACGCAGTATTTT,CASTGTTDTQYF
TRBJ2-5,TRBV11-2,.,.,TGTGCCAGCAGTCGGGGGGCTGGAGAGACCCAGTACTTC,CASSRGAGETQYF
TRBJ2-1,TRBV5-4,TRBD2,once,TGTGCCAGCAGCTTGGAACTAGCGGGGACCCGCTTGTCCAATGAGCAGTTCTTC,CASSLELAGTRLSNEQFF
TRBJ2-1,TRBV29-1,TRBD2,.,TGCAGCGTTGAAGTGGGACTAGTATTCTTCTTC,CSVEVGLVFFF
TRBJ1-2,TRBV2,.,few,TGTGCCAGCAGTCCCGACAGAAACTATGGCTACACCTTC,CASSPDRNYGYTF